The subject of this entry is one T cell receptor (beta chain). Its cognate antigen is unknown. Other DNA variants within this sample encode the same CDR3. This record comes from a study of cytotoxic CD8 clonotypes in ibrutinib-treated CLL. Overall study results and limits: Patients showed higher baseline clonality than age-matched healthy donors, and it tracked circulating CD8+ T-cell counts.

Germline values: CDR1 SNHLY, CDR2 FYNNEI. Trimming shortened V by 6 bases and J by 0 bases, and 9 bases separated the two germline ends. CDR3 length equals 14 residues. The method was immunoSEQ multiplex PCR; TCRdb's version includes in-frame clones alone and lacks a portion of them. This table holds 50,000 to 70,000 clones, roughly 50% found once. The chain is built from TRBV2 and TRBJ1-5, with a tentative D call TRBD1 (5 bases). The TCR comes from a human donor with chronic lymphocytic leukemia. Material: PBMCs, obtained at disease progression, from a patient treated with ibrutinib. The DNA for the CDR3 is TGTGCCAGCAGCAGGGAGTATAGCAATCAGCCCCAGCATTTT. It codes for CASSREYSNQPQHF.